This T cell receptor (beta chain) originates from a study of cytomegalovirus exposure and HLA in healthy donors. Findings of the study overall: There was a cluster of highly shared sequence variants that was likely a sequencing artifact. The study recorded 160 or so TCR beta chains that were cytomegalovirus-associated. According to an earlier analysis, most TCR beta V segments yielded productive rearrangements about 87% or about 30% of the time.

V lost 4 bases and J 1 base, leaving 13 bases between the germline ends. The length of the CDR3 is 15 residues. Germline assignment: CDR1 SGHVS and CDR2 FQNEAQ. With 60 Vbeta and 13 Jbeta primers, the PCR was carried out. Repertoires were generated with immunoSEQ multiplex PCR, while TCRdb's copy carries only in-frame clones and drops some. This sample has about 140,000 clones, with over 70% found just once. This clone was seen a single time. Antigen: not known. The source is a male donor in good health and CMV-seronegative. This chain links TRBV7-8 with TRBJ1-1, with D tentatively TRBD1 (5 bases). The sample consisted of PBMCs. Here the CDR3 reads CASSSHTGPNTEAFF. The CDR3 DNA sequence: TGTGCCAGCAGCTCTCATACAGGCCCGAACACTGAAGCTTTCTTT.